Listed below are T cell receptor beta chains from one sample, sequenced in a study of T cell changes during pregnancy in multiple sclerosis. Generated by immunoSEQ multiplex PCR, the TCRdb table keeps only in-frame clones and is missing some. The table records about 46,000 clones, approximately 92% of them present only once. Sequenced material: peripheral blood, taken in the third trimester of pregnancy. These TCRs come from a female donor with multiple sclerosis, enrolled in a pregnancy study. Each CDR3 is given without its conserved first and last residue. Fields, in order: CDR3 protein, clone size, J gene, V gene. Clone size is given for some rows only: seen once, a few or many times, or a class if the clone is expanded.

ASSGGLNTEAF,NA,TRBJ1-1,TRBV25-1
ASSLPGLAGIDTQY,NA,TRBJ2-3,TRBV28
ASSVEGGGPYEQY,NA,TRBJ2-7,TRBV9
ASSPRTGDPEAF,NA,TRBJ1-1,TRBV7-3
ASSLTGGMGYT,NA,TRBJ1-2,TRBV28
ASSLPPSGKTNEQF,NA,TRBJ2-1,TRBV6-6
ASSEGKREGRAYNEQF,NA,TRBJ2-1,TRBV2
ASSHTLDRGIGKLF,NA,TRBJ1-4,TRBV4-3
ASSKKTSGKALRIDTQY,NA,TRBJ2-3,TRBV21-1
ASTNRVGRLAVNEQF,NA,TRBJ2-1,TRBV27
ASSQVRSGANVLT,NA,TRBJ2-6,TRBV4-3
AWGWGDSAMPS,NA,TRBJ1-2,TRBV30
ASSQESTGSRYEQY,NA,TRBJ2-7,TRBV4-1
ASSTGLAGVDTQY,NA,TRBJ2-3,TRBV5-1
ASSLGVGDSGANVLT,once,TRBJ2-6,TRBV7-2